This TCR beta chain was documented in a study of cytomegalovirus exposure and HLA in healthy donors. Study information: The Caucasian-associated ancestry cluster contained 65% to 85% of the roughly 400 genotyped donors. Study observations and caveats: The authors later found TCR association rates varying by HLA locus, with DRB1 most and HLA-C fewest. Among TCR beta chains, those listed as cytomegalovirus-associated numbered roughly 150.

The study ran its PCR with 60 Vbeta and 13 Jbeta primers. Methods used by the authors: There were about 86 million unique TCR beta chains by a later count, and 10 million to 12 million of them were shared. Here immunoSEQ multiplex PCR was the method, and the copy in TCRdb shows in-frame clones only, minus some. The DNA was the basis for D and trimming; V, J and clone size are from that table. In the table there are 90,000 to 110,000 clones, around 76% of which are singletons. Worth noting for this clone: The antigen remains unidentified.

The CDR3 extends over 13 amino acids. Germline CDR1 and CDR2: SGHTA and FQGNSA. V lost 4 bases to trimming and J lost 5 bases, with 12 bases between them. This rearrangement joins TRBV7-2 to TRBJ2-7; D perhaps matches TRBD1 (6 bases). The sample consisted of PBMCs. The sequence derives from a man aged 35-49 years in good health and CMV-seropositive. For the CDR3, the DNA is TGTGCCAGCAGCTCGACCAGGGGTCACGAGCAGTACTTC. This codes for CASSSTRGHEQYF. The full variable domain, completed using reference TRBV7-2 and TRBJ2-7, is GAGVSQSPSNKVTEKGKDVELRCDPISGHTALYWYRQSLGQGLEFLIYFQGNSAPDKSGLPSDRFSAERTGGSVSTLTIQRTQQEDSAVYLCASSSTRGHEQYFGPGTRLTVT.